The 4 T cell receptor beta chains given below trace back to one sample, sequenced in a study of shared clonotypes between healthy human individuals. The assay was immunoSEQ multiplex PCR, and TCRdb's table has in-frame clones only and misses some. This sample has some 1 million clones, with about 75% found just once. Sequenced: memory CD4+ T cells sorted from blood. Sample subset: CD45RA-negative fraction. These receptors were taken from a man younger than 30 in good health.

This sequence joins TRBV6-4 and TRBJ2-2, with TRBD1 matching 9 bases. Looked up from germline, CDR1 is MRHNA and CDR2 is SNTAGT. The CDR3 spans 15 residues. Trimming took 5 bases from V and 5 from J; bases not matched to a gene: 6. CDR3 sequence (DNA): TGTGCCAGCAGTTACCGGACAGGGGAGACCGGGGAGCTGTTTTTT. It translates to CASSYRTGETGELFF.

The V gene is TRBV30, the J gene TRBJ1-2; D is unclear. CDR3 size: 12 residues. CDR1 and CDR2 from the germline V gene are GTSNPN and SVGIG (reference sequence). Trimming removed 2 bases at V and 8 bases at J, with 12 bases between. The CDR3 sequence: CAWSPRERGYTF. The CDR3 DNA follows: TGTGCCTGGAGTCCCCGGGAGCGGGGCTACACCTTC.

With respect to this clone: This probably arose from a read error, given a far larger clone one base away. The gene calls are TRBV11-2 and TRBJ1-6; D is possibly TRBD1 (6 bases). This CDR3 contains 15 residues. CDR1 and CDR2 from the germline V gene are SGHAT and FQNNGV. CDR3: CASSPQGLSNSPFHF. For the CDR3, the DNA is TGTGCCAGCAGCCCACAGGGACTGAGCAATTCACCCTTCCACTTT.

The chain links TRBV6-1 to TRBJ2-5, with TRBD1 identical over 8 bases. Looked up from germline, CDR1 is MNHNS and CDR2 is SASEGT. This CDR3 spans 15 amino acids. With 5 bases clipped from V and 1 base from J, the junction kept 6 bases outside the gene matches. The CDR3 DNA reads TGTGCCAGCAGTATCCAGACAGGGGCCCAAGAGACCCAGTACTTC. Encoded protein: CASSIQTGAQETQYF.